This is a list of T cell receptor beta chains from one sample in a study of follicular helper T cells after annual influenza vaccination. The repertoire was sequenced with immunoSEQ multiplex PCR; TCRdb's copy has only in-frame clones and lacks some. This table has more than 8,000 clones, roughly 80% appearing once. The source was CXCR5+ CD38- circulating T follicular helper cells from blood, collected on the day of influenza vaccination. The receptors originated from an adult who received the influenza vaccine. CDR3s include the opening cysteine and the closing phenylalanine or tryptophan. D genes are given only for firm matches. The size entry is marked missing in some rows and otherwise reads once, few, many or a size class.

>TRBJ2-2|TRBV6-5|-|-
TGTGCCAGCAGCCTTGGACAGATTTCGACCGGGGAGCTGTTTTTT
CASSLGQISTGELFF
>TRBJ2-1|TRBV28|-|-
TGTGCCAGCCCTAGCGTTTCCCCCTACAATGAGCAGTTCTTC
CASPSVSPYNEQFF
>TRBJ2-5|TRBV7-3|-|once
TGTGCCAGCAGCTTATCAGGGAAAGAGACCCAGTACTTC
CASSLSGKETQYF
>TRBJ2-5|TRBV27|TRBD1|-
TGTGCCAGCAGTTACAGGGGGCGCGAAGAGACCCAGTACTTC
CASSYRGREETQYF
>TRBJ2-3|TRBV4-1|-|few
TGCGCCAGCAGCCACCGCGGGAGCACAGATACGCAGTATTTT
CASSHRGSTDTQYF
>TRBJ2-3|TRBV11-2|-|-
TGTGCCAGCAGCCCAGGGGACTTCCGCACAGATACGCAGTATTTT
CASSPGDFRTDTQYF
>TRBJ2-7|TRBV7-9|TRBD1|-
TGTGCCGGACAACCGGGACAGGGAATATACGAGCAGTACTTC
CAGQPGQGIYEQYF
>TRBJ1-2|TRBV6-5|TRBD1|-
TGTGCCAGCATGAGGACAGGGGGCAACTATGGCTACACCTTC
CASMRTGGNYGYTF
>TRBJ2-5|TRBV2|-|-
TGTGCCAGCAGTGATTTGGGGGAGACCCAGTACTTC
CASSDLGETQYF
>TRBJ1-4|TRBV28|TRBD1|-
TGTGCCAGCAGTCCCGGGACAGGGGCGCTGGTTGAAAAACTGTTTTTT
CASSPGTGALVEKLFF
>TRBJ2-7|TRBV29-1|TRBD1|-
TGCAGCGTTGGCCGGACAGGGGCCTACGAGCAGTACTTC
CSVGRTGAYEQYF